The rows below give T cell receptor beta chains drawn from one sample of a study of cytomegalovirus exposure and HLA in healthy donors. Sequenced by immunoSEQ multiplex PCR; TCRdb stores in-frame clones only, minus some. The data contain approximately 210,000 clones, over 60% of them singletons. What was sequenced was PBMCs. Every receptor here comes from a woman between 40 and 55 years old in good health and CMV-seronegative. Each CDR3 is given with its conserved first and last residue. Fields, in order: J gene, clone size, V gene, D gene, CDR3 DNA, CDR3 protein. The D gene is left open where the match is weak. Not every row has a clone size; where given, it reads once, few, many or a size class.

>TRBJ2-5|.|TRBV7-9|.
TGTGCCAGCAGCTCGGAGGGACGGACACAAGAGACCCAGTACTTC
CASSSEGRTQETQYF
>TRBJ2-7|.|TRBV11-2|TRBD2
TGTGCCAGCAGTCCCCGGCGGGGGGGATTCTACGAGCAGTACTTC
CASSPRRGGFYEQYF
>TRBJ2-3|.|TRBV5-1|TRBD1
TGCGCCAGCAGCACTAGACAGGGGGAGGGAGATACGCAGTATTTT
CASSTRQGEGDTQYF
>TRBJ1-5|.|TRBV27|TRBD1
TGTGCCAGCAGTGCAGGGGGATTGAGCAATCAGCCCCAGCATTTT
CASSAGGLSNQPQHF
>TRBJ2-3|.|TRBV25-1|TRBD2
TGTGCCAGCAGTCACCTAGCGGGAGGGACTACAGATACGCAGTATTTT
CASSHLAGGTTDTQYF
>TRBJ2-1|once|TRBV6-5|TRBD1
TGTGCCAGCAGTTTGGACAGGGGGCTCGACAATGAGCAGTTCTTC
CASSLDRGLDNEQFF
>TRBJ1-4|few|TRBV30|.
TGTGCCTCTAACAATGGGGGGGAAAAACTGTTTTTT
CASNNGGEKLFF
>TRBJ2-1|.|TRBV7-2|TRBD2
TGTGCCAGCAGCATTAAGTCCGGGACTAGCGGAACCAATGAGCAGTTCTTC
CASSIKSGTSGTNEQFF
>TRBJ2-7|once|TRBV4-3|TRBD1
TGCGCCAGCAGCCAAGCTTTTGGGGACAGGGGCGGAGAGCAGTACTTC
CASSQAFGDRGGEQYF
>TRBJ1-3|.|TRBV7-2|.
TGTGCCAGCAGCGCGAATCAGGGCGCTAGCTCTGGAAACACCATATATTTT
CASSANQGASSGNTIYF
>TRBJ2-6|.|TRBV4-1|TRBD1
TGCGCCAGCAGCCAGACAGGGGCTGGGGCCAACGTCCTGACTTTC
CASSQTGAGANVLTF
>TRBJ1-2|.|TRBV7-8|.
TGTGCCAGCAGCGCGGCGGGGATTGCTTTCCATGGCTACACCTTC
CASSAAGIAFHGYTF
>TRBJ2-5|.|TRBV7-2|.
TGTGCCAGCAGCTTAAGACTAGTCGGGGAGACCCAGTACTTC
CASSLRLVGETQYF
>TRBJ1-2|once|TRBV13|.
TGTGCCAGCGGCTCTTGGGGGGGCGACTATGGCTACACCTTC
CASGSWGGDYGYTF
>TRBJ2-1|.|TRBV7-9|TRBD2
TGTGCCAGCGCCTTAGCGGGAGGGCCCGGGGATGAGCAGTTCTTC
CASALAGGPGDEQFF
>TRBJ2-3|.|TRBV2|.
TGTGCCAGCAGTTGGGGACTCCACACAGATACGCAGTATTTT
CASSWGLHTDTQYF
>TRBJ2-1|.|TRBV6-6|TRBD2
TGCGCCAGCACAAGGACTAGCGACCGCCGGGTGGAGCAGTTCTTC
CASTRTSDRRVEQFF
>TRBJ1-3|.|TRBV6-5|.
TGTGCCAGCAGACTGAACTCTGGAAACACCATATATTTT
CASRLNSGNTIYF
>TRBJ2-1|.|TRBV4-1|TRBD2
TGCGCCAGCAGCCAAGAGGGGACTAGCGGGAGTAATGAGCAGTTCTTC
CASSQEGTSGSNEQFF
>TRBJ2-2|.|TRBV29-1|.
TGCAGCGTTGAACCCGGGACGAACACCGGGGAGCTGTTTTTT
CSVEPGTNTGELFF
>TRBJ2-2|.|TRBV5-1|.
TGCGCCAGCCGCTCTGGTCAGGCCACGAACACCGGGGAGCTGTTTTTT
CASRSGQATNTGELFF
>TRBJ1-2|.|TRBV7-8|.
TGTGCCAGCAGCTTAGGCAGGGACTATGGCTACACCTTC
CASSLGRDYGYTF
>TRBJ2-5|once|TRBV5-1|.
TGCGCCAGCAGCTTGGCCCTCGGGGAAGAGACCCAGTACTTC
CASSLALGEETQYF